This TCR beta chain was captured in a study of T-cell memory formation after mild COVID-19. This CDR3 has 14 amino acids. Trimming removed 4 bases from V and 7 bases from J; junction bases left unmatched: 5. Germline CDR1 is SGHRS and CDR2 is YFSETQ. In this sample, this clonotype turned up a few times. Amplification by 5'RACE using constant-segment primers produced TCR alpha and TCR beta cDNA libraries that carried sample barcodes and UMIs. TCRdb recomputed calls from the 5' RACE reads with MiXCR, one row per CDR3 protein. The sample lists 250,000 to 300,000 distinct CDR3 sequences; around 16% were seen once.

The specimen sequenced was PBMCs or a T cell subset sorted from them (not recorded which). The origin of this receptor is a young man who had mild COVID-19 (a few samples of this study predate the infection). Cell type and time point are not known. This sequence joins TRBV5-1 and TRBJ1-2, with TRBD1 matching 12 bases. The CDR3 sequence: CASSEGQGAFGYTF. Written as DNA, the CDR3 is TGCGCCAGCAGCGAGGGACAGGGGGCTTTTGGCTACACCTTC.